This TCR beta chain was documented in a study of T-cell memory formation after mild COVID-19. Germline V gene sequence: CDR1 MNHEY, CDR2 SVGAGI. The length of the CDR3 is 15 residues. The V end lost 8 bases, the J end lost 4 bases, and 20 bases lay between the germline ends. Notes on this clonotype: Its cognate antigen is unknown.

Study outcomes and limitations: Mostly located in CM and EM were contracting CD4+ clones, with contracting CD8+ clones located in EMRA.

UMIs and sample barcodes were carried by the TCR alpha and TCR beta cDNA libraries that 5'RACE produced using constant-segment primers. A single record per CDR3 protein comes from TCRdb applying MiXCR to the 5' RACE reads. The sample gives 400,000 to 500,000 distinct CDR3 sequences, 24% of which show up once; about 10% is in the top ten. The rearrangement links TRBV6-5 to TRBJ1-2, with no clear D. Sequenced input: PBMCs or a T cell subset sorted from them (not recorded which). The receptor comes from an adult woman who had mild COVID-19 (a few samples of this study predate the infection). Cell type and time point are not known. In DNA, the CDR3 is TGTGCCAGCCGTGGCCCGGACCCCTACTTCTATGGCTACACCTTC. Its protein is CASRGPDPYFYGYTF.